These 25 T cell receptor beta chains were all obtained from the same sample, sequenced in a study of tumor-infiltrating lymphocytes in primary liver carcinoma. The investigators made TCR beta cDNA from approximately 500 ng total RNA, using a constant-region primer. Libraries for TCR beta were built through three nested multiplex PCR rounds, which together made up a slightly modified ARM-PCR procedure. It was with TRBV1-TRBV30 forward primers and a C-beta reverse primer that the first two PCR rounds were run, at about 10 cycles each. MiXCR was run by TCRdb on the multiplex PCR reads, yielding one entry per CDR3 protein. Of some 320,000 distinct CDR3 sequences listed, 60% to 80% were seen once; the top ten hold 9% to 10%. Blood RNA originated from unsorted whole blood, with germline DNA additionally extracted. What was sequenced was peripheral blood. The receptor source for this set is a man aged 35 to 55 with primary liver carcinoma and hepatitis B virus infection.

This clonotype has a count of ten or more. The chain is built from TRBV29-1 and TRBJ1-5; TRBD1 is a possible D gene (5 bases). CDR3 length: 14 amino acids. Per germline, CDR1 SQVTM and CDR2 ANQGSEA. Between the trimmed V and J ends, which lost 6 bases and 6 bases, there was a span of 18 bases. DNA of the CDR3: TGCAGCGTGGGGGTAACAGGAGAAGGTCAGCCCCAGCATTTT. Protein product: CSVGVTGEGQPQHF.

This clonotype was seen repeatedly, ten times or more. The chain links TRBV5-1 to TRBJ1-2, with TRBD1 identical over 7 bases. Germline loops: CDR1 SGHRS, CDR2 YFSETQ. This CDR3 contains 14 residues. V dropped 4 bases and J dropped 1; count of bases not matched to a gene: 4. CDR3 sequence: CASSPRDSNYGYTF. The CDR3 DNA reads TGCGCCAGCAGCCCCCGGGACAGTAACTATGGCTACACCTTC.

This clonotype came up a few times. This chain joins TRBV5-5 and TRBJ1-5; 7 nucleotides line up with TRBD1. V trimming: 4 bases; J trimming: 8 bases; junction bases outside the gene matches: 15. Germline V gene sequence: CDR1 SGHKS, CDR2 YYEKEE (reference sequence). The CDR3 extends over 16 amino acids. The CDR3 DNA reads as TGTGCCAGCAGCCCTCTCTTTCCGACAGGGTTAGAGCCCCAGCATTTT. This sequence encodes CASSPLFPTGLEPQHF. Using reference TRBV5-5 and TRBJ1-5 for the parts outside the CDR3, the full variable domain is DAGVTQSPTHLIKTRGQQVTLRCSPISGHKSVSWYQQVLGQGPQFIFQYYEKEERGRGNFPDRFSARQFPNYSSELNVNALLLGDSALYLCASSPLFPTGLEPQHFGDGTRLSIL.

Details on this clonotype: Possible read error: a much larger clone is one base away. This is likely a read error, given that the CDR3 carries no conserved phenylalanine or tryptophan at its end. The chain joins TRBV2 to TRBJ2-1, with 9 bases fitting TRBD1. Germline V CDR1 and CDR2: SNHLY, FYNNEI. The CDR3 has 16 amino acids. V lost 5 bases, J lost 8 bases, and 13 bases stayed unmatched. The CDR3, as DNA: TGTGCCAGCAGTTTCCCCGGGACAGGGATAATGGATGAGCAGTTCTAC. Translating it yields CASSFPGTGIMDEQFY.

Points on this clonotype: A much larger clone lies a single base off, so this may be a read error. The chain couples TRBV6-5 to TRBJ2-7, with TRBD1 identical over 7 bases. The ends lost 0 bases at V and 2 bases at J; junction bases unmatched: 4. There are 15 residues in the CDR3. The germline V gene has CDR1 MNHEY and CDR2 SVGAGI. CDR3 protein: CASSYSIGTAYEQYF. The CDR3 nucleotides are TGTGCCAGCAGTTACTCAATCGGGACAGCCTACGAGCAGTACTTC.

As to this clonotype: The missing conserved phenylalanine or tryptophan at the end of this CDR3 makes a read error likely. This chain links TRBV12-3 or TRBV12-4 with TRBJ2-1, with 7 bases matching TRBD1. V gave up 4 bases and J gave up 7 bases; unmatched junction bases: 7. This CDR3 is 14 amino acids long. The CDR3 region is CASSSSGQSNEQFL. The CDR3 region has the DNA TGTGCCAGCAGTTCGTCGGGACAGAGTAATGAGCAGTTCTTA.

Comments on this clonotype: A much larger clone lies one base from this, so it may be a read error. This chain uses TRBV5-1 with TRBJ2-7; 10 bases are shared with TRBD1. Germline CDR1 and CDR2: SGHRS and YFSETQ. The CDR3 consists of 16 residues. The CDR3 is CANSPQPGQGSYEQYF. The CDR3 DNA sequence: TGCGCCAACAGCCCCCAACCGGGACAGGGGTCCTACGAGCAGTACTTC. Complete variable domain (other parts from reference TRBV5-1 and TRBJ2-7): KAGVTQTPRYLIKTRGQQVTLSCSPISGHRSVSWYQQTPGQGLQFLFEYFSETQRNKGNFPGRFSGRQFSNSRSEMNVSTLELGDSALYLCANSPQPGQGSYEQYFGPGTRLTVT.

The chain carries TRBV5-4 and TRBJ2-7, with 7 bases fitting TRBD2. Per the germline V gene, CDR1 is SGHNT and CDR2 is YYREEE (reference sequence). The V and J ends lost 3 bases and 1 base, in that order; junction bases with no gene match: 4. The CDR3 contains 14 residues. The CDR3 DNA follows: TGTGCCAGCAGCTACTTGGGACTATCCTACGAGCAGTACTTC. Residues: CASSYLGLSYEQYF. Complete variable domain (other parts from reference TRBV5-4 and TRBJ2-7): ETGVTQSPTHLIKTRGQQVTLRCSSQSGHNTVSWYQQALGQGPQFIFQYYREEENGRGNFPPRFSGLQFPNYSSELNVNALELDDSALYLCASSYLGLSYEQYFGPGTRLTVT.

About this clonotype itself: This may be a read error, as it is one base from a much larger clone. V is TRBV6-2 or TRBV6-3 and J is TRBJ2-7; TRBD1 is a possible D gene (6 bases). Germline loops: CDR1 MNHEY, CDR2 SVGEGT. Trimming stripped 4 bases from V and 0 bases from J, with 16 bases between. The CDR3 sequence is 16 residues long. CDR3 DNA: TGTGCCAGCAGTTTCTCGACGGGACAAGGCTCCTACGAGCAGTACTTC. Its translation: CASSFSTGQGSYEQYF.

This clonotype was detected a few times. CDR3 nucleotide sequence: TGTGCCAGCAGCCCCCTAGCGGCCCCAGATACGCAGTATTTT. Translated, it gives CASSPLAAPDTQYF. The rearrangement uses TRBV6-6 and TRBJ2-3; TRBD2 matches at 7 bases. J gave up 4 bases and V 6 bases, and 7 bases lay outside the gene matches. Germline loops: CDR1 MNHNY, CDR2 SVGAGI (reference sequence). This CDR3 spans 14 amino acids.

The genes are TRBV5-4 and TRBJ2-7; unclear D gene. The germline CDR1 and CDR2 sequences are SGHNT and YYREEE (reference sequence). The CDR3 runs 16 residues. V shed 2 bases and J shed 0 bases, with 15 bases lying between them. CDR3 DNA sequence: TGTGCCAGCAGCTTTGTAGCCCATCCCGGCTCCTACGAGCAGTACTTC. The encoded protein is CASSFVAHPGSYEQYF.

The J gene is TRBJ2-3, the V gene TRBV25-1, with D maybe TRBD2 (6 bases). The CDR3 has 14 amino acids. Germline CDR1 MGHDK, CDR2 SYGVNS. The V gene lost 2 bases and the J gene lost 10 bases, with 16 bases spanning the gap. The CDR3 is CASSEHFGGNSQYF. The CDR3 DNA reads TGTGCCAGCAGTGAACACTTCGGCGGGAATTCGCAGTATTTT.

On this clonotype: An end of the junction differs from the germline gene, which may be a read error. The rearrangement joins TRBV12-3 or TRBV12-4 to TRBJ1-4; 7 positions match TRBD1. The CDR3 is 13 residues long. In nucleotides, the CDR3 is TGTGCCAGCAGCCTCGCCGGGACAGTAAAACTGCTTTTT. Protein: CASSLAGTVKLLF.

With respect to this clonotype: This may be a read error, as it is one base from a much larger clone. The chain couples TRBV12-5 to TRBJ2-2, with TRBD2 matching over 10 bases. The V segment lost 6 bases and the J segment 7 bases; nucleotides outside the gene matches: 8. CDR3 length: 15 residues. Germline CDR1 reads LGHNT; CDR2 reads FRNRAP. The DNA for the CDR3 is TGTGCTAGTGGCCATGCTAGCGGGAGCGTCGGGGAGCTGTTTTTT. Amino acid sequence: CASGHASGSVGELFF.

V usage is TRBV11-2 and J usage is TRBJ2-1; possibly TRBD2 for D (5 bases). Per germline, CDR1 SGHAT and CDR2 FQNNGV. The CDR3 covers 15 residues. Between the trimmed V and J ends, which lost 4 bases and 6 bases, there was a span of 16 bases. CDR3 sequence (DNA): TGTGCCAGCAGCTACTCTAGCTCATCCCGCAATGAGCAGTTCTTC. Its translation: CASSYSSSSRNEQFF.

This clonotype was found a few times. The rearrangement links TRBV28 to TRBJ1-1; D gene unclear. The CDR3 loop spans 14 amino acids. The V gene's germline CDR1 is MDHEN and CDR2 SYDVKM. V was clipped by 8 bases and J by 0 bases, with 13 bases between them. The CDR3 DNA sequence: TGTGCCAGCTCTCAGAAATTCATGAACACTGAAGCTTTCTTT. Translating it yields CASSQKFMNTEAFF.

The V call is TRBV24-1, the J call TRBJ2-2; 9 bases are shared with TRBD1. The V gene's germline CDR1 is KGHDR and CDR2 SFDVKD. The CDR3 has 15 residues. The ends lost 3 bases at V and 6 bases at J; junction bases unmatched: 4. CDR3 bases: TGTGCCACCAGTGATGCGGACAGGGGCGCCGGGGAGCTGTTTTTT. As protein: CATSDADRGAGELFF.

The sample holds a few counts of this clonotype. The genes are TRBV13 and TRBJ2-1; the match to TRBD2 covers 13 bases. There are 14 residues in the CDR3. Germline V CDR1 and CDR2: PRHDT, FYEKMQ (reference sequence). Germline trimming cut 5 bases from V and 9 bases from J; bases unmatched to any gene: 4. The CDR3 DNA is TGTGCCAGCAGCCCAGGGACTAGCGGGATTGAGCAGTTCTTC. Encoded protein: CASSPGTSGIEQFF.

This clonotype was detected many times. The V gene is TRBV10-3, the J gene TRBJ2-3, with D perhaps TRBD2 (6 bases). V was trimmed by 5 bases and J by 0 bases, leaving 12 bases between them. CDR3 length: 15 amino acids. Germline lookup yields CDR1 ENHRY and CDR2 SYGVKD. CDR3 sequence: CAISFSGSSTDTQYF. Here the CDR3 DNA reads TGTGCCATCAGTTTTAGCGGATCTAGCACAGATACGCAGTATTTT.

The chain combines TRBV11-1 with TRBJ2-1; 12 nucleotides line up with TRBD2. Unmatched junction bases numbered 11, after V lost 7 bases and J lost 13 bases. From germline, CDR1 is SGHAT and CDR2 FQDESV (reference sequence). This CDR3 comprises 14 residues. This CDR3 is CASIPSATSGSQFF. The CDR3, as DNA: TGTGCCAGCATCCCCTCGGCGACTAGCGGGAGCCAGTTCTTC.

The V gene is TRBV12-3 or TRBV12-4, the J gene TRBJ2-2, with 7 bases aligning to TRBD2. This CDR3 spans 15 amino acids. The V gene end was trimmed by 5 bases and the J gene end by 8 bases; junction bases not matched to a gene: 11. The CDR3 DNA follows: TGTGCCAGCAGTCAGGCGGGAGTTGCGACTGGGGAGCTGTTTTTT. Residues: CASSQAGVATGELFF.

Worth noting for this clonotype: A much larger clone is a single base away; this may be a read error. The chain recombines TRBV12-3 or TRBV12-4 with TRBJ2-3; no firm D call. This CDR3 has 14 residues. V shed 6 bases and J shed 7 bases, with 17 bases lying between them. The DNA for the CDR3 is TGTGCCAGCAGGGTCCAGAGGTCTGCAAATACGCAGTATTTT. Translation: CASRVQRSANTQYF.

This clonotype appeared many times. The chain's CDR3 is CASRLEPGSNEQFF. CDR3 nucleotides: TGTGCCAGCAGACTAGAGCCGGGATCTAATGAGCAGTTCTTC. The genes are TRBV5-5 and TRBJ2-1, with D tentatively TRBD2 (5 bases). V was pared by 5 bases and J by 7 bases, with 16 bases between. The germline CDR1 and CDR2 sequences are SGHKS and YYEKEE (reference sequence). The CDR3 loop spans 14 amino acids.

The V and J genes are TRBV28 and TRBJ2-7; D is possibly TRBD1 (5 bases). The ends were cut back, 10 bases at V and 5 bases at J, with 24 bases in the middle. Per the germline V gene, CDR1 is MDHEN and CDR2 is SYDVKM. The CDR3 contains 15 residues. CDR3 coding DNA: TGTGCCACAGCACGCGGTGGGGCACGGGTCGACGAGCAGTACTTC. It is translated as CATARGGARVDEQYF. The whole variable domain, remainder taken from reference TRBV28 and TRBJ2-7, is DVKVTQSSRYLVKRTGEKVFLECVQDMDHENMFWYRQDPGLGLRLIYFSYDVKMKEKGDIPEGYSVSREKKERFSLILESASTNQTSMYLCATARGGARVDEQYFGPGTRLTVT.

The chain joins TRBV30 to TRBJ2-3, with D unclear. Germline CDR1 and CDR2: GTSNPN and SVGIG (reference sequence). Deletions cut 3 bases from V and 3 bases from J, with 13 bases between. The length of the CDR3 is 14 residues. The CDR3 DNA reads TGTGCCTGGAGCCACGGGTCTTTGACAGATACGCAGTATTTT. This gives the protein CAWSHGSLTDTQYF.